This TCR beta chain is from a study of T cells after yellow fever vaccination. This clonotype has only a few counts. The germline gives CDR1 LGHDT, CDR2 YNNKEL (reference sequence). The germline V and J ends were trimmed by 0 bases and 10 bases, with 15 bases remaining between them. This CDR3 contains 14 residues. TCRdb analysed the 5' RACE reads with MiXCR anew, one entry per CDR3 protein. The sample contains some 320,000 distinct CDR3 sequences, roughly 9.4% of which appear only once. The chain carries TRBV3-1 and TRBJ1-1; D gene unclear. Sequenced material: PBMCs, taken on the day of the first yellow fever vaccination. The source of this sequence is a man aged 18-30 years who received the YFV17D yellow fever vaccine. The CDR3 sequence is CASSQEGGSRGAFF. CDR3 bases: TGTGCCAGCAGCCAAGAGGGTGGCAGTCGGGGAGCTTTCTTT.